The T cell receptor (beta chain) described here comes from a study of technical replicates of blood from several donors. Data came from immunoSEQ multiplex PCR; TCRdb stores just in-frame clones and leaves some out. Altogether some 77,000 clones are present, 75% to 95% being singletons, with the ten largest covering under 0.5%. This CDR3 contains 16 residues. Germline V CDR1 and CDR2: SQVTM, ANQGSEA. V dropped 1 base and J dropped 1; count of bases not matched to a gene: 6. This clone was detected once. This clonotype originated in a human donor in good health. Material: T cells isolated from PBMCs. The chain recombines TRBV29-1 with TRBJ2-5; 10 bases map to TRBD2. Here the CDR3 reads CSVEGQREGPQETQYF. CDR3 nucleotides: TGCAGCGTTGAAGGTCAGCGGGAGGGCCCCCAAGAGACCCAGTACTTC.